This TCR beta chain was retrieved from a study of siplizumab effects on memory and regulatory T cells. Trimming took off 0 bases at V and 4 bases at J, with 12 bases between the two ends. The germline V gene has CDR1 MNHNS and CDR2 SASEGT. The CDR3 loop spans 15 amino acids. TCRdb keeps only in-frame clones here, not all; method: immunoSEQ multiplex PCR. The repertoire consists of approximately 98,000 clones, with roughly 94% occurring once and the leading ten covering about 1.5%. This receptor was identified in a human donor in good health. The sequenced sample was non-Treg CD4+ T cells sorted from blood. The chain is built from TRBV6-1 and TRBJ1-2; perhaps TRBD1 as D (5 bases). CDR3 residues: CASSEASGTAYGYTF. The CDR3 DNA reads TGTGCCAGCAGTGAAGCCTCCGGGACGGCCTATGGCTACACCTTC.